This T cell receptor beta chain was obtained from a study of blood T cell repertoires in COVID-19. Study summary: Acute and convalescent COVID-19 specimens originated in the United States, Italy and Spain. PBMCs, B-cell-depleted T cells, or T cells were the source of the cDNA or gDNA that made up the material.

Germline V gives CDR1 MNHNS, CDR2 SASEGT. Deletions cut 3 bases from V and 6 bases from J, with 11 bases between. The CDR3 spans 13 residues. In the original processing: For nucleated cells, counts were estimated from reference gene primer amplification. Assay used: immunoSEQ multiplex PCR; TCRdb lists only in-frame clones, some missing. The V and J calls and clone size are taken from that table; D and trimming were inferred from the DNA. The data show around 99,000 clones, around 92% seen once. The chain links TRBV6-1 to TRBJ1-2; D remains unclear. Sequenced input: peripheral blood. The clonotype comes from a man aged 40-50 years with active or convalescent COVID-19. The CDR3 region is CASSDPPGDGYTF. The CDR3 DNA follows: TGTGCCAGCAGTGACCCCCCCGGGGATGGCTACACCTTC.